This TCR beta chain emerged from a study of identical twins. Study-level points and caveats: The authors noted that invariant MAIT and iNKT cells could partly confound zero-insertion analyses. The study found that models underestimated out-of-frame TCR alpha sharing in monozygotic twins.

This clonotype was observed a handful of times. The antigen is undetermined. Template switching added a universal primer binding site, and final cDNA carried unique molecular identifiers. One entry per CDR3 protein results from TCRdb running MiXCR on the 5' RACE reads. The table includes roughly 250,000 distinct CDR3 sequences, 5.5% to 7% detected once. All donors were healthy Caucasians. J lost 6 bases, V lost 5 bases, and 3 bases had no gene match. Germline V gene sequence: CDR1 DFQATT, CDR2 SNEGSKA (reference sequence). The CDR3 has 12 residues. These same records also appear under a second study, on yellow fever vaccine responses in identical twins.

The clonotype originates from a woman between 18 and 30 years old in good health. The chain recombines TRBV20-1 with TRBJ2-7; TRBD1 matches at 11 bases. The sample taken for sequencing was memory (CD45RO+) T cells sorted from blood. CDR3 sequence (DNA): TGCAGTGCTTGGGGACAGGGGGTCGAGCAGTACGTC. Amino acids: CSAWGQGVEQYV.